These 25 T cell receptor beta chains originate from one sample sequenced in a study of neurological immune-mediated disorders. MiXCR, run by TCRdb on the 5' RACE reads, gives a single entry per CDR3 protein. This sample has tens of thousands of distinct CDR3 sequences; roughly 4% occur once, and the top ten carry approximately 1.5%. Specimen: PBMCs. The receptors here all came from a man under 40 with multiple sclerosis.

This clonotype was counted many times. CDR3 residues: CASSGRQGPGYTGELFF. The CDR3 bases are TGTGCCAGCAGCGGCCGACAGGGTCCAGGTTACACCGGGGAGCTGTTTTTT. This rearrangement joins TRBV7-8 to TRBJ2-2; 7 bases align to TRBD1. J gave up 3 bases and V 5 bases, and 12 bases lay outside the gene matches. Germline CDR1 reads SGHVS; CDR2 reads FQNEAQ. The CDR3 runs to 17 residues.

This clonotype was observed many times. The CDR3 here is CASSQGSGGETQYF. The CDR3 nucleotides are TGCGCCAGCAGCCAAGGGAGTGGAGGAGAGACCCAGTACTTC. This chain uses TRBV4-1 with TRBJ2-5; tentative D call: TRBD2 (5 bases). The CDR3 has 14 amino acids. The V and J ends lost 1 base and 4 bases respectively, with 10 bases between them. Germline lookup yields CDR1 MGHRA and CDR2 YSYEKL.

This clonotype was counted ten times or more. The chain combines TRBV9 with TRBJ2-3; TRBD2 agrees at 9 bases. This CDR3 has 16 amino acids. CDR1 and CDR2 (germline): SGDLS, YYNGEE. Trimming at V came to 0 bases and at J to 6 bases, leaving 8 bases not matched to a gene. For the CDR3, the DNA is TGTGCCAGCAGCGTAGTAGGCGGGAGGGCCGAGGATACGCAGTATTTT. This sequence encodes CASSVVGGRAEDTQYF.

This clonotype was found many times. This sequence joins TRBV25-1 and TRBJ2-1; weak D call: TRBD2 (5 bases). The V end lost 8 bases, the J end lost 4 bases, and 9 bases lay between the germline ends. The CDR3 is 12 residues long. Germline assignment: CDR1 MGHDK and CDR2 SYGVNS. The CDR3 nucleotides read TGTGCCAGCTCCCGAGGGTACAATGAGCAGTTCTTC. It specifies CASSRGYNEQFF.

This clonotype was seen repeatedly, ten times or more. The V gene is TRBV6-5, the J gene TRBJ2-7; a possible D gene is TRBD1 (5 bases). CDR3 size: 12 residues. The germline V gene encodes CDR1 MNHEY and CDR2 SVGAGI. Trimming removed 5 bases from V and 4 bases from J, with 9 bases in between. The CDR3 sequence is CASSLQGYEQYF. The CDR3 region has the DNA TGTGCCAGCAGTCTCCAGGGATACGAGCAGTACTTC.

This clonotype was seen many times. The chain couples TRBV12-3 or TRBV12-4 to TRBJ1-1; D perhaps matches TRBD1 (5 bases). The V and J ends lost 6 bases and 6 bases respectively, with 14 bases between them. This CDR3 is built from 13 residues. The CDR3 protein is CASSLTGGAEAFF. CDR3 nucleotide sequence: TGTGCCAGCAGCCTAACGGGGGGGGCTGAAGCTTTCTTT.

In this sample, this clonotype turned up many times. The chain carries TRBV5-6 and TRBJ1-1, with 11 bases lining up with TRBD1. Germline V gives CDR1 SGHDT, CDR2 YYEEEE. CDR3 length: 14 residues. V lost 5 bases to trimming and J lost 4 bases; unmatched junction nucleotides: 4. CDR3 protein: CASSSGTGGTEAFF. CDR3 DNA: TGTGCCAGCAGTTCCGGGACAGGGGGCACTGAAGCTTTCTTT.

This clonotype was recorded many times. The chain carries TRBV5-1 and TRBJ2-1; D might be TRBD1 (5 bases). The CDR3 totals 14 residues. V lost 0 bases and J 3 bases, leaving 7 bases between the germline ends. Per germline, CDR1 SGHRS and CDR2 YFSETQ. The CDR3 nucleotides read TGCGCCAGCAGCTTGGAGGGGCTCTACAATGAGCAGTTCTTC. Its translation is CASSLEGLYNEQFF.

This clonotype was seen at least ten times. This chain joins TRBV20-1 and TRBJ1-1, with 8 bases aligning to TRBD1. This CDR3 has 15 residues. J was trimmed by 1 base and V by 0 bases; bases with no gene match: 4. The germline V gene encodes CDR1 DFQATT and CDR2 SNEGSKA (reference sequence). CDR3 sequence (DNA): TGCAGTGCTAGAGACCTCACAGGGGGGAACACTGAAGCTTTCTTT. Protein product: CSARDLTGGNTEAFF.

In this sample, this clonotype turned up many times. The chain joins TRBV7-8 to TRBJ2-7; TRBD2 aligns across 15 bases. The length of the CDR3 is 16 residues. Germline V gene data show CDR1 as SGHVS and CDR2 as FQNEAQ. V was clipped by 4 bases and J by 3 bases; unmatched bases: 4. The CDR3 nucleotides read TGTGCCAGCAGCTCGGGACTAGCGGGAGGAGACTACGAGCAGTACTTC. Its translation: CASSSGLAGGDYEQYF.

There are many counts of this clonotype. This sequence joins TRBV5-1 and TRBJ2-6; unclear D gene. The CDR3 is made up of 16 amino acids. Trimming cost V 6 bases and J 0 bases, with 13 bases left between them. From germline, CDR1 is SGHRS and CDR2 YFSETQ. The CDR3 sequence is CASIPHFNSGANVLTF. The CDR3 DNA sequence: TGCGCCAGCATCCCACATTTCAACTCTGGGGCCAACGTCCTGACTTTC.

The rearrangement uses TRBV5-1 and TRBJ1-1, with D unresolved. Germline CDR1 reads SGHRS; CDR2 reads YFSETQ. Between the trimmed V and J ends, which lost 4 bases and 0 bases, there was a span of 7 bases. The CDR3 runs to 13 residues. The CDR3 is CASSRKMNTEAFF. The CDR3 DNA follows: TGCGCCAGCAGCCGTAAGATGAACACTGAAGCTTTCTTT.

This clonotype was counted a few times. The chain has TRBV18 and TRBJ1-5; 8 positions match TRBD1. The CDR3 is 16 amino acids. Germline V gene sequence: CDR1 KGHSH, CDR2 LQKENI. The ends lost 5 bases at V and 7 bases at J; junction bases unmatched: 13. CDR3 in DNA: TGTGCCAGCTCAGGTGGGACAGGACAGGCTATACAGCCCCAGCATTTT. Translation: CASSGGTGQAIQPQHF. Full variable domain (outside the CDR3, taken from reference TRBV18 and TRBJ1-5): NAGVMQNPRHLVRRRGQEARLRCSPMKGHSHVYWYRQLPEEGLKFMVYLQKENIIDESGMPKERFSAEFPKEGPSILRIQQVVRGDSAAYFCASSGGTGQAIQPQHFGDGTRLSIL.

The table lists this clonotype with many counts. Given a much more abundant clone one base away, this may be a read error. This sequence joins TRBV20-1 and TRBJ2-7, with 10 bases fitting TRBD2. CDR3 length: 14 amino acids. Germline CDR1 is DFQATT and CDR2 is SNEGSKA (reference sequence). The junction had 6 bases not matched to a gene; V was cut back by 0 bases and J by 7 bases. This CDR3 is CSARDPSGSEEQYF. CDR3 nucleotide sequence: TGCAGTGCTAGAGATCCTAGCGGGAGTGAAGAGCAGTACTTC.

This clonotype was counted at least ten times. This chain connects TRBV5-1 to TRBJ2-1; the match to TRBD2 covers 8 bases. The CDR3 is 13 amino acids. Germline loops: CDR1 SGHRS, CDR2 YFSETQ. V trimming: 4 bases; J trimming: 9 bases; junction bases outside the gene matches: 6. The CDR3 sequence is CASSLPTSGEQFF. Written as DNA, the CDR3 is TGCGCCAGCAGCCTACCCACTAGCGGTGAGCAGTTCTTC.

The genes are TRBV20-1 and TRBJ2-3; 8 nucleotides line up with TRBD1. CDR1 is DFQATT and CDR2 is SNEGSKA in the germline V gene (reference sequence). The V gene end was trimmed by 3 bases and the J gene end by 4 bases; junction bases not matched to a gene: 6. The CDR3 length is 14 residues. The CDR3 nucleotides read TGCAGTGCTAGTACAGGGGGAAGGCCAGATACGCAGTATTTT. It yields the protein CSASTGGRPDTQYF.

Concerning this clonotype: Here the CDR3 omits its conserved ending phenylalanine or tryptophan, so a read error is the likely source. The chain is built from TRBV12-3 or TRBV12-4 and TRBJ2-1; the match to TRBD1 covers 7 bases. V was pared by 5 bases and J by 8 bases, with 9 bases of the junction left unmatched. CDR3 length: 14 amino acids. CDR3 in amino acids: CASSPTGMRDEQFN. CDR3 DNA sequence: TGTGCCAGCAGTCCGACAGGGATGAGGGATGAGCAGTTCAAC.

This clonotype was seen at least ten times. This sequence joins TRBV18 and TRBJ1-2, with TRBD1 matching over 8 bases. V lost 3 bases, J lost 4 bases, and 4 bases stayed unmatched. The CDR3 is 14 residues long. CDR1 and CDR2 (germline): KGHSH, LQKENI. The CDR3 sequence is CASSPSTGGYGYTF. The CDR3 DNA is TGTGCCAGCTCACCCTCAACAGGGGGCTATGGCTACACCTTC.

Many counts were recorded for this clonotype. The CDR3 DNA reads as TGCAGTGCTGAAAGCGGGGGGAGCACAGATACGCAGTATTTT. Amino acid sequence: CSAESGGSTDTQYF. This chain uses TRBV20-1 with TRBJ2-3, with 9 nucleotides matching TRBD2. The CDR3 spans 14 residues. Unmatched junction bases numbered 3, after V lost 5 bases and J lost 0 bases. Germline loops: CDR1 DFQATT, CDR2 SNEGSKA (reference sequence).

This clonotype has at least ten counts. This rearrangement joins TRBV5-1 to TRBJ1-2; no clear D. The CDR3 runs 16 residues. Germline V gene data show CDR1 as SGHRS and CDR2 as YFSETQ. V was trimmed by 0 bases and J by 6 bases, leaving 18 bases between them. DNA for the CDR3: TGCGCCAGCAGCTTGGTTATCCCAACCTCCGGGGATGGCTACACCTTC. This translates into CASSLVIPTSGDGYTF.

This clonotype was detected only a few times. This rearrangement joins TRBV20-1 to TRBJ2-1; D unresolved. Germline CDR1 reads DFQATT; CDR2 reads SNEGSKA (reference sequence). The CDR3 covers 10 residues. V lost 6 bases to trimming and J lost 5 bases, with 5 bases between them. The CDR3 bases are TGCAGTGCGATAAACAATGAGCAGTTCTTC. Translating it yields CSAINNEQFF.

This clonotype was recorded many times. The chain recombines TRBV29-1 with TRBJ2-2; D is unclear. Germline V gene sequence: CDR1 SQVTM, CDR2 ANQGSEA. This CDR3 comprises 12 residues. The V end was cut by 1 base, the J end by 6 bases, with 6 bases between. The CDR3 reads CSVEVGAGELFF. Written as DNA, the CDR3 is TGCAGCGTTGAAGTTGGTGCCGGGGAGCTGTTTTTT.

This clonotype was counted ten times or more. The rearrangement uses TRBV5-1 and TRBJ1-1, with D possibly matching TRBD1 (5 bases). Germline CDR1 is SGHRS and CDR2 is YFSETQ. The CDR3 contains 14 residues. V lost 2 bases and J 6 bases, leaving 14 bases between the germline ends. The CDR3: CASSLGTYSAEAFF. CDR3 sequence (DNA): TGCGCCAGCAGCTTAGGGACGTATAGCGCTGAAGCTTTCTTT.

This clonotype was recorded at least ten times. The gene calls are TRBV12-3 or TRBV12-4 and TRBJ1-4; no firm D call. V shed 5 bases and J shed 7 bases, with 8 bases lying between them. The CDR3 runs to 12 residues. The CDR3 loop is CASSPQREKLFF. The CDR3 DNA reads TGTGCCAGCAGTCCACAGCGTGAAAAACTGTTTTTT.

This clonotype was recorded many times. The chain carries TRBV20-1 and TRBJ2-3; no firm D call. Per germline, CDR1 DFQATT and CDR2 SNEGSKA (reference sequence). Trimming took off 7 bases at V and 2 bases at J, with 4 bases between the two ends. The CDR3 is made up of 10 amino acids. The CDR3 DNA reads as TGCAGTGTCTTCACAGATACGCAGTATTTT. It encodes CSVFTDTQYF.